This T cell receptor (beta chain) was found in a study of shared clonotypes between healthy human individuals. Study observations and caveats: Among the subsets, naive ones generally showed larger estimated richness than memory ones. Some naive CD4 clonotypes, roughly 5%, turned up in common across several donors. It was the non-shared clonotypes that had lower generation probabilities than clonotypes shared by all four donors.

V lost 0 bases, J lost 6 bases, and 15 bases lay in between. The V gene's germline CDR1 is GTSNPN and CDR2 SVGIG (reference sequence). This CDR3 contains 14 residues. On this clone itself: Its target is not known.

Terminally differentiated effector memory CD45RA+ cells were excluded by CCR7 positive selection of CD45RO-negative cells. The study drew all its donors from Caucasian adults living in Nashville, Tennessee. Assay: immunoSEQ multiplex PCR; the TCRdb copy retains only in-frame clones and omits some. Of about 2.1 million clones listed, roughly 95% are singletons. Sequencing input: naive CD8+ T cells from PBMCs. This TCR was sampled from a young man in good health. Some clones in this sample may be carry-over from other donors' samples. The chain carries TRBV30 and TRBJ2-7; a weak D match, TRBD2 (6 bases). The CDR3 spells CAWSVRGPGGEQYF. The CDR3 nucleotides read TGTGCCTGGAGTGTACGGGGCCCCGGGGGCGAGCAGTACTTC.